What follows is one T cell receptor beta chain and its context. Its antigen is not identified. An end of the junction differs from the germline gene, which may be a read error. The source of the sample is a study of cytomegalovirus exposure and HLA in healthy donors. Amplification used 60 Vbeta primers and 13 Jbeta primers. Generated by immunoSEQ multiplex PCR, the TCRdb table keeps only in-frame clones and is missing some. The table includes roughly 100,000 clones, 76% detected once. Germline values: CDR1 MNHEY, CDR2 SVGAGI. The CDR3 spans 15 residues. Study-wide findings and caveats: The authors assumed roughly uniform sequencing depth across donors for presence/absence analyses. Reportedly, diagnosis of cytomegalovirus status by the classifier showed high specificity and sensitivity. The study put 150 to 200 TCR beta chains on its list as cytomegalovirus-associated. Earlier analysis looked at TCR beta V segments, and most were productive about 90% or about 30% of the time.

This chain uses TRBV6-5 with TRBJ2-6, with D possibly TRBD1 on 5 matching bases. The clonotype originates from a man between 40 and 49 years old in good health and CMV-seropositive. Input material: PBMCs. For the CDR3, the DNA is TGTGCCAGCAGTTACCAGAAGTCTGGGGCCAACGGCCTGACTTTC. It codes for CASSYQKSGANGLTF.